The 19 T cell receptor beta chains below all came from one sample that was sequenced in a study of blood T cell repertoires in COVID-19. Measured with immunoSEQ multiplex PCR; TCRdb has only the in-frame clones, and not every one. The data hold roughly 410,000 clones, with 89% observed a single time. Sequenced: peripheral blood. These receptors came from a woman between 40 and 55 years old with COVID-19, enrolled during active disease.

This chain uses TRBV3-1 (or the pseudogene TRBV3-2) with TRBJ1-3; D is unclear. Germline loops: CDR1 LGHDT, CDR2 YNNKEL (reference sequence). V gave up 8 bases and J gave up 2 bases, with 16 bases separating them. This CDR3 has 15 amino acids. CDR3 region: CASAGGVDPGNTIYF. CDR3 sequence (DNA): TGTGCCAGCGCCGGCGGGGTAGACCCTGGAAACACCATATATTTT.

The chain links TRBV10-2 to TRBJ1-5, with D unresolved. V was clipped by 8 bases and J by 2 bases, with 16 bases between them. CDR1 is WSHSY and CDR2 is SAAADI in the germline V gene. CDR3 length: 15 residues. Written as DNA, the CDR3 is TGCGCCAGCTCGAGACAAAGGAACGGCAATCAGCCCCAGCATTTT. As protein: CASSRQRNGNQPQHF.

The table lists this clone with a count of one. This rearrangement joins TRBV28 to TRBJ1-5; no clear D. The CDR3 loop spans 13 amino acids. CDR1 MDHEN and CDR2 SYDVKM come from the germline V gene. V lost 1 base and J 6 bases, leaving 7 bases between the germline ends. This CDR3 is CASSLSPGQPQHF. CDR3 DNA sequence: TGTGCCAGCAGTTTATCCCCAGGTCAGCCCCAGCATTTT.

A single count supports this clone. CDR3 DNA: TGTGCCATCGGGCGGGACGGTGAGCAGTTCTTC. Translated, it gives CAIGRDGEQFF. This sequence joins TRBV12-3 or TRBV12-4 and TRBJ2-1; D perhaps matches TRBD2 (6 bases). Trimming removed 10 bases at V and 9 bases at J, with 13 bases between. The CDR3 runs 11 residues.

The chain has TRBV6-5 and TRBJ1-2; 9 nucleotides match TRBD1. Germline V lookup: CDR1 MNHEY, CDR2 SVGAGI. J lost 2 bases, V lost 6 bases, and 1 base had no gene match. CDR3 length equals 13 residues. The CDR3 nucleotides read TGTGCCAGCAGCGACAGGGGGAACTATGGCTACACCTTC. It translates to CASSDRGNYGYTF.

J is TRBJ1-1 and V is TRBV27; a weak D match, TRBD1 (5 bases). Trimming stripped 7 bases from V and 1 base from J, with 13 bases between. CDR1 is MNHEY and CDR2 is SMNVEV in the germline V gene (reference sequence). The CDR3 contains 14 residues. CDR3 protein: CASTAGGGNTEAFF. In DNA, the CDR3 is TGTGCCAGCACCGCGGGGGGTGGGAACACTGAAGCTTTCTTT.

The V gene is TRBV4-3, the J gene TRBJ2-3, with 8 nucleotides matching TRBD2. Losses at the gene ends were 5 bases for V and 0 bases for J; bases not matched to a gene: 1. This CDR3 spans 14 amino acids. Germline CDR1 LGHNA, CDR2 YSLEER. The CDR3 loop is CASSASGSTDTQYF. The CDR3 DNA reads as TGCGCCAGCAGCGCTAGCGGGAGCACAGATACGCAGTATTTT.

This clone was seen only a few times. The CDR3 sequence: CASSPRDRAQYF. Here the CDR3 DNA reads TGTGCCAGCAGTCCCAGGGACAGGGCGCAGTACTTC. The rearrangement uses TRBV3-1 (or the pseudogene TRBV3-2) and TRBJ2-7; 9 bases align to TRBD1. Germline loops: CDR1 LGHDT, CDR2 YNNKEL (reference sequence). The CDR3 runs 12 residues. V lost 6 bases, J lost 9 bases, and 6 bases stayed unmatched.

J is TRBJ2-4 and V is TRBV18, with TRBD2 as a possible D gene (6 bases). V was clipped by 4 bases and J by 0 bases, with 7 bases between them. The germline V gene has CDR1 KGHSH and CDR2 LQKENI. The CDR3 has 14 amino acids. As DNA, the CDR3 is TGTGCCAGCTCACTAGCGGTAGCCAAAAACATTCAGTACTTC. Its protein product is CASSLAVAKNIQYF.

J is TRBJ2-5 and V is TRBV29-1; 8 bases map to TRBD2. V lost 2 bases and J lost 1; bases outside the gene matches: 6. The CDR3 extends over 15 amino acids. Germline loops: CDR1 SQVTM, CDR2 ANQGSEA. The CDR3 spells CSVERDGRVQETQYF. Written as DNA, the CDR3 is TGCAGCGTTGAAAGGGACGGGAGGGTCCAAGAGACCCAGTACTTC.

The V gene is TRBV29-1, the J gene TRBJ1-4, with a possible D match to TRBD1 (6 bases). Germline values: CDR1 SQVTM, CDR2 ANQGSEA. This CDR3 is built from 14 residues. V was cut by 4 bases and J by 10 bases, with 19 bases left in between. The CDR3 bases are TGCAGCGTTGGTGAACAGGGACATCCCGGAAAACTGTTTTTT. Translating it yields CSVGEQGHPGKLFF.

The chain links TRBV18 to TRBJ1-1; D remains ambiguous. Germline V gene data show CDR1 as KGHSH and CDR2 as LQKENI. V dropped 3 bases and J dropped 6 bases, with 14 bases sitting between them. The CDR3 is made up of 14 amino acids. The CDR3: CASSPPGSEAEAFF. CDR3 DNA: TGTGCCAGCTCACCTCCGGGAAGTGAAGCTGAAGCTTTCTTT.

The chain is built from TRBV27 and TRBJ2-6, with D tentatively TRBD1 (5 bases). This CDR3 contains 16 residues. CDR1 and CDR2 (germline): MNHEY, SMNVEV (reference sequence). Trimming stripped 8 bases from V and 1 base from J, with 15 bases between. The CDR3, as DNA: TGTGCCAGCCAAAACAGGTCGCGGTCTGGGGCCAACGTCCTGACTTTC. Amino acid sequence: CASQNRSRSGANVLTF.

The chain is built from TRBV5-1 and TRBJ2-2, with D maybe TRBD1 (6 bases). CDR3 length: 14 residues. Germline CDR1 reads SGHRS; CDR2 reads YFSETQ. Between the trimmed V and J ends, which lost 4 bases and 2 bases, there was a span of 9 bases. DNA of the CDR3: TGCGCCAGCAGCCGACAGGATAACACCGGGGAGCTGTTTTTT. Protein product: CASSRQDNTGELFF.

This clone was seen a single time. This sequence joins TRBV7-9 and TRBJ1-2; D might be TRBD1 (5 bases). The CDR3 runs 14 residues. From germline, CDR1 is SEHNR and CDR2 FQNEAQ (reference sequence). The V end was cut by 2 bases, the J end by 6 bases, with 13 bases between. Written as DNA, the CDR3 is TGTGCCAGCAGCTTAAGCGCCAGGGAGGATGGCTACACCTTC. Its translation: CASSLSAREDGYTF.

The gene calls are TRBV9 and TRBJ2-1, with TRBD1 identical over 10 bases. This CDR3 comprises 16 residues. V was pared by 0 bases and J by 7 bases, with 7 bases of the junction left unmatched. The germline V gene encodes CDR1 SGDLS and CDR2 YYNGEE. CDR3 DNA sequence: TGTGCCAGCAGCGTAGGAGGACAGGGGGGGGAAAATGAGCAGTTCTTC. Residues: CASSVGGQGGENEQFF. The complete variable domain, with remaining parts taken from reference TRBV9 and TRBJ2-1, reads DSGVTQTPKHLITATGQRVTLRCSPRSGDLSVYWYQQSLDQGLQFLIQYYNGEERAKGNILERFSAQQFPDLHSELNLSSLELGDSALYFCASSVGGQGGENEQFFGPGTRLTVL.

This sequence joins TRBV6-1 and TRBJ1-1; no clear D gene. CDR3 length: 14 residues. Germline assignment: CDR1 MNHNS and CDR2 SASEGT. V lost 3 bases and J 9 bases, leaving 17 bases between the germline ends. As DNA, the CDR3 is TGTGCCAGCAGTGATGGAGTGACCGGAGGAAAAGCTTTCTTT. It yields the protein CASSDGVTGGKAFF.

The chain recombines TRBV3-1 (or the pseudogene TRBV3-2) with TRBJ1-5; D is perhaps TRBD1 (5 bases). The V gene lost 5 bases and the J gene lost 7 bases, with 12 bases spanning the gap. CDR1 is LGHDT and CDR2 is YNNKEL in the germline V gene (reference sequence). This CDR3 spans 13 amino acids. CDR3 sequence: CASSSRGFQPQHF. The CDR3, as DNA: TGTGCCAGCAGCTCGCGGGGGTTCCAGCCCCAGCATTTT.

The DNA for the CDR3 is TGCGCCAGCAGCCAAGAAACAGGGGGCGGGTACGAGCAGTACTTC. It translates to CASSQETGGGYEQYF. The chain uses TRBV4-1 and TRBJ2-7; 9 positions agree with TRBD1. Germline V gives CDR1 MGHRA, CDR2 YSYEKL. This CDR3 region has 15 residues. The ends lost 0 bases at V and 4 bases at J; junction bases unmatched: 4.